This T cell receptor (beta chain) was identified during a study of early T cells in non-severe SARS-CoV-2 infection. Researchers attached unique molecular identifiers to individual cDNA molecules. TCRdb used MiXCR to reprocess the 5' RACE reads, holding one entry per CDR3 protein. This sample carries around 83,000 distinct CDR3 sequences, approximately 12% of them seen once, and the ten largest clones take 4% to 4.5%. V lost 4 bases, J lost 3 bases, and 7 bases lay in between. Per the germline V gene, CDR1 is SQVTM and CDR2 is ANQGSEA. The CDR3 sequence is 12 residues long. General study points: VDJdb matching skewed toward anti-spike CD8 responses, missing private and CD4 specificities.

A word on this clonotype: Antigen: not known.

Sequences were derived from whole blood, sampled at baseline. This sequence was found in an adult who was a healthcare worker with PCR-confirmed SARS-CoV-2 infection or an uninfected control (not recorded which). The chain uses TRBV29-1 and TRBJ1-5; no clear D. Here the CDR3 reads CSVAGNNQPQHF. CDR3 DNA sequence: TGCAGCGTTGCCGGTAACAATCAGCCCCAGCATTTT.